Listed below are T cell receptor beta chains from one sample, sequenced in a study of read filtering for tumor transcriptome and immune sequencing. One entry per CDR3 protein results from TCRdb running MiXCR on the reads. The table includes around 58,000 distinct CDR3 sequences, around 13% detected once. The sequencing input was a population of CD138-negative cells sorted from bone marrow. These receptors came from a donor at least 40 years old with multiple myeloma. CDR3s include the opening cysteine and the closing phenylalanine or tryptophan. Fields, in order: CDR3 length, V gene, clone size, J gene, D gene, CDR3 protein, CDR3 DNA. D genes are given only for firm matches. Clone sizes are given selectively: once, few, many, or a class where the clone is expanded.

>17|TRBV7-2|many|TRBJ2-3|.
CASSLDALVISTDTQYF
TGTGCCAGCAGCTTAGATGCCTTAGTTATCAGCACAGATACGCAGTATTTT
>16|TRBV6-2/TRBV6-3|few|TRBJ2-7|.
CASSYSVGPGKYEQYF
TGTGCCAGCAGTTACTCCGTGGGCCCGGGAAAATACGAGCAGTACTTC
>12|TRBV29-1|many|TRBJ2-1|.
CSALARANEQFF
TGCAGCGCACTAGCTAGGGCGAATGAGCAGTTCTTC
>12|TRBV29-1|many|TRBJ1-2|.
CSVEAPPGGYTF
TGCAGCGTTGAGGCCCCCCCCGGAGGCTACACCTTC
>15|TRBV2|.|TRBJ2-7|TRBD2
CASSPEAGAPYEQYF
TGTGCCAGCAGTCCCGAGGCGGGAGCCCCCTACGAGCAGTACTTC
>16|TRBV6-6|many|TRBJ2-2|TRBD1
CASSYPGTANTGELFF
TGTGCCAGCAGTTACCCCGGGACAGCGAACACCGGGGAGCTGTTTTTT
>12|TRBV20-1|many|TRBJ1-5|.
CSARTGDQPQHF
TGCAGTGCTAGGACCGGGGATCAGCCCCAGCATTTT
>14|TRBV6-6|.|TRBJ2-1|TRBD1
CASNPRTGGNEQFF
TGTGCCAGCAACCCCCGAACAGGGGGCAATGAGCAGTTCTTC
>13|TRBV19|.|TRBJ1-5|.
CASKSGSNQLQHF
TGTGCCAGTAAGTCAGGTAGCAATCAGCTCCAGCATTTT
>15|TRBV20-1|many|TRBJ2-1|TRBD1
CSAIVRQGRYNEQFF
TGCAGTGCCATCGTGCGACAGGGTAGATACAATGAGCAGTTCTTC
>14|TRBV4-2|many|TRBJ1-1|.
CASSQDLGRVETFF
TGTGCCAGCAGCCAAGATTTGGGCAGGGTGGAAACTTTCTTT
>16|TRBV9|many|TRBJ2-5|TRBD2
CASSSNERDFQETQYF
TGTGCCAGCAGCTCTAATGAGCGGGATTTCCAAGAGACCCAGTACTTC
>14|TRBV12-3/TRBV12-4|many|TRBJ2-5|.
CASRADRFQETQYF
TGTGCCAGCAGGGCGGACAGATTCCAAGAGACCCAGTACTTC
>16|TRBV24-1|.|TRBJ2-1|.
CATSDTGFEGYNEQFF
TGTGCCACCAGTGACACCGGGTTCGAGGGCTACAATGAGCAGTTCTTC
>14|TRBV20-1|few|TRBJ2-5|.
CSATKGEGQETQYF
TGCAGTGCTACTAAAGGAGAAGGGCAAGAGACCCAGTACTTC
>18|TRBV24-1|few|TRBJ2-1|TRBD2
CATSDPQPLAGGYNEQFF
TGTGCCACCAGTGATCCGCAACCGCTAGCGGGAGGCTACAATGAGCAGTTCTTC
>10|TRBV7-9|many|TRBJ2-3|.
CVTVTDTQYF
TGTGTTACCGTCACAGATACGCAGTATTTT
>15|TRBV5-1|many|TRBJ2-1|TRBD2
CASSYSGNRGNEQFF
TGCGCCAGCAGCTATAGCGGGAACCGGGGAAATGAGCAGTTCTTC
>14|TRBV27|many|TRBJ1-1|.
CASSRRGLYTEAFF
TGTGCCAGCAGCCGCAGGGGCCTGTACACTGAAGCTTTCTTT
>15|TRBV11-2|.|TRBJ2-7|TRBD1
CASSPRDRRPYEQYF
TGTGCCAGCAGCCCCCGGGACAGGCGTCCCTACGAGCAGTACTTC
>12|TRBV20-1|many|TRBJ2-2|.
CSASKDTGELFF
TGCAGTGCTAGTAAGGACACCGGGGAGCTGTTTTTT
>21|TRBV5-1|many|TRBJ2-7|TRBD2
CASSLVPSEVEAGKSRYEQYF
TGCGCCAGCAGCTTGGTTCCCTCCGAAGTGGAAGCGGGAAAAAGCCGATACGAGCAGTACTTC
>15|TRBV29-1|many|TRBJ2-7|TRBD1
CSVEETGQGNYEQYF
TGCAGCGTTGAAGAAACGGGACAGGGGAACTACGAGCAGTACTTC
>16|TRBV6-6|many|TRBJ2-5|.
CASSYSRERWQETQYF
TGTGCCAGCAGTTACTCCCGGGAGAGGTGGCAAGAGACCCAGTACTTC
>13|TRBV20-1|once|TRBJ2-7|TRBD1
CSARWDRGNEQYF
TGCAGTGCCCGATGGGACAGGGGTAACGAGCAGTACTTC
>14|TRBV2|many|TRBJ1-5|.
CASSEATGNQPQHF
TGTGCCAGCAGTGAAGCGACAGGCAATCAGCCCCAGCATTTT
>14|TRBV29-1|many|TRBJ2-1|TRBD2
CSGRREGSYNEQFF
TGCAGCGGGAGGCGGGAGGGCTCCTACAATGAGCAGTTCTTC
>13|TRBV5-1|many|TRBJ2-2|.
CASSLGKTGELFF
TGCGCCAGCAGCTTGGGGAAGACCGGGGAGCTGTTTTTT
>17|TRBV6-1|many|TRBJ2-3|TRBD1
CASTRTAQGVSTDTQYF
TGTGCCAGCACTCGAACGGCACAGGGGGTTAGCACAGATACGCAGTATTTT
>16|TRBV7-8|many|TRBJ2-2|TRBD1
CASSFQDRLNTGELFF
TGTGCCAGCAGCTTCCAGGACAGGTTGAACACCGGGGAGCTGTTTTTT
>17|TRBV5-1|.|TRBJ1-1|TRBD1
CASRLTGTGYQNTEAFF
TGCGCCAGCAGGTTGACCGGGACAGGGTACCAGAACACTGAAGCTTTCTTT
>16|TRBV5-1|many|TRBJ1-2|.
CASSFGLGTVTGGYTF
TGCGCCAGCAGCTTTGGCTTAGGGACGGTCACTGGAGGCTACACCTTC
>16|TRBV4-1|.|TRBJ1-2|TRBD1
CASSQEAGTGTYGYTF
TGCGCCAGCAGCCAAGAAGCCGGGACAGGGACATATGGCTACACCTTC
>15|TRBV14|.|TRBJ1-1|.
CASSRSGTVNTEAFF
TGTGCCAGCAGCCGATCCGGGACGGTGAACACTGAAGCTTTCTTT
>15|TRBV12-3/TRBV12-4|few|TRBJ2-4|TRBD2
CASSPTSGKGNIQYF
TGTGCCAGCAGCCCGACTAGCGGGAAGGGAAACATTCAGTACTTC
>14|TRBV12-3/TRBV12-4|many|TRBJ2-2|.
CASSSGLGTGELFF
TGTGCCAGCAGTTCAGGGCTCGGCACCGGGGAGCTGTTTTTT
>13|TRBV4-1|.|TRBJ1-1|.
CASSQVGSPKAFF
TGCGCCAGCAGCCAAGTGGGTAGCCCGAAAGCTTTCTTT
>14|TRBV14|many|TRBJ1-1|.
CASSHLGVNTEAFF
TGTGCCAGCAGCCACTTAGGGGTGAACACTGAAGCTTTCTTT
>19|TRBV19|many|TRBJ2-1|TRBD2
CASSTSTSGSILLYNEQFF
TGTGCCAGTAGTACATCGACTAGCGGGAGTATCCTCCTCTACAATGAGCAGTTCTTC
>14|TRBV5-1|many|TRBJ1-5|.
CASSRGGDGQPQHF
TGCGCCAGCAGCCGCGGAGGGGATGGACAGCCCCAGCATTTT
>13|TRBV7-2|.|TRBJ2-6|.
CAISFSGANVLTF
TGTGCCATCAGCTTCTCTGGGGCCAACGTCCTGACTTTC
>15|TRBV20-1|.|TRBJ1-1|TRBD1
CSARGTGTLNTEAFF
TGCAGTGCTAGGGGGACAGGGACCCTGAACACTGAAGCTTTCTTT
>14|TRBV10-2|many|TRBJ1-2|TRBD1
CASRESGGAGGYTF
TGCGCCAGCAGGGAATCAGGGGGCGCGGGTGGCTACACCTTC
>14|TRBV29-1|few|TRBJ1-5|.
CSVEGRGIGQPQRF
TGCAGCGTTGAGGGGAGGGGAATAGGTCAGCCCCAGCGTTTT
>14|TRBV5-1|.|TRBJ1-1|.
CASSYGGGNTEAFF
TGCGCCAGCAGCTACGGGGGTGGGAACACTGAAGCTTTCTTT
>14|TRBV19|many|TRBJ2-1|TRBD2
CASQRGGGHNEQFF
TGTGCCAGTCAGCGGGGGGGGGGCCACAATGAGCAGTTCTTC
>13|TRBV20-1|many|TRBJ2-7|.
CSARRGSSYEQYF
TGCAGTGCTAGAAGAGGGAGTAGTTACGAGCAGTACTTC
>13|TRBV27|many|TRBJ2-7|.
CASSTDATYEQYF
TGTGCCAGCAGCACGGACGCAACCTACGAGCAGTACTTC
>12|TRBV18|many|TRBJ1-1|.
CASSLGSPEAFF
TGTGCCAGCTCTCTCGGGAGCCCTGAAGCTTTCTTT
>14|TRBV4-1|many|TRBJ1-2|.
CASSQAAGNYGYTF
TGCGCCAGCAGCCAAGCCGCAGGAAACTATGGCTACACCTTC
>13|TRBV5-1|many|TRBJ1-1|TRBD1
CASSLDRGTEAFF
TGCGCCAGCAGCTTGGACAGGGGCACTGAAGCTTTCTTT
>11|TRBV12-3/TRBV12-4|many|TRBJ2-1|.
CASSSSFEQFF
TGTGCCAGCAGCTCCTCCTTTGAGCAGTTCTTC
>17|TRBV11-2|.|TRBJ2-5|.
CASSHGQPFMYQETQYF
TGTGCCAGCAGTCATGGACAGCCATTTATGTACCAAGAGACCCAGTACTTC
>16|TRBV25-1|many|TRBJ1-1|.
CASSESSSGVGTEAFF
TGTGCCAGCAGTGAATCCTCGTCAGGGGTGGGCACTGAAGCTTTCTTT